A single sample gave rise to the 26 T cell receptor beta chains below, sequenced in a study of vaccination and CD4 T cells after COVID-19. Cultured CD4+ T cells had their DNA profiled by the Oncomine TCR Beta short-read assay. Using its own MiXCR run on the PCR reads, TCRdb lists one record per CDR3 protein. Of roughly 5,000 distinct CDR3 sequences listed, almost 50% were seen once; the top ten hold approximately 32%. The antigens for these receptors are not known. Treatment in this sample: approximately 9-day PBMC culture with coronavirus spike peptide pools or control peptides (ViraFEST assay). Sequenced material: CD4+ T cells from blood, cultured in vitro. These receptors came from a human donor who had recovered from COVID-19.

The rearrangement uses TRBV7-2 and TRBJ1-2; TRBD1 aligns across 7 bases. The V segment lost 3 bases and the J segment 7 bases; nucleotides outside the gene matches: 8. CDR3 length: 14 amino acids. CDR1 is SGHTA and CDR2 is FQGNSA in the germline V gene. This CDR3 reads CASSFMTGMGGYTF. DNA for the CDR3: TGTGCCAGCAGCTTCATGACAGGGATGGGTGGCTACACCTTC.

The rearrangement joins TRBV28 to TRBJ2-5; 7 nucleotides line up with TRBD2. The germline CDR1 and CDR2 sequences are MDHEN and SYDVKM. Unmatched junction bases numbered 8, after V lost 5 bases and J lost 5 bases. This CDR3 contains 14 residues. The DNA of the CDR3 is TGTGCCAGCAGTCACGGACTAGGATTTGAGACCCAGTACTTC. This gives the protein CASSHGLGFETQYF.

This clonotype was observed a few times. The rearrangement uses TRBV5-1 and TRBJ2-5; D perhaps matches TRBD2 (6 bases). The CDR3 contains 15 residues. The germline V and J ends were trimmed by 4 bases and 2 bases, with 15 bases remaining between them. Germline assignment: CDR1 SGHRS and CDR2 YFSETQ. DNA of the CDR3: TGCGCCAGCAGCCCCCGACCGGGACTGCAAGAGACCCAGTACTTC. It encodes CASSPRPGLQETQYF.

The chain recombines TRBV6-2 or TRBV6-3 with TRBJ2-7, with no clear D. In germline, CDR1 is MNHEY, CDR2 SVGEGT. This CDR3 region has 14 residues. V was cut by 0 bases and J by 4 bases, with 10 bases left in between. The CDR3 sequence: CASSYSDARYEQYF. The CDR3 bases are TGTGCCAGCAGTTACTCAGACGCCCGGTACGAGCAGTACTTC.

V is TRBV7-9 and J is TRBJ1-1; a weak D match, TRBD1 (6 bases). Germline V gives CDR1 SEHNR, CDR2 FQNEAQ (reference sequence). This CDR3 has 14 residues. The germline V and J ends were trimmed by 5 bases and 4 bases, with 14 bases remaining between them. The CDR3 protein is CASSPQGSPTEAFF. The CDR3, as DNA: TGTGCCAGCAGCCCACAGGGTTCGCCCACTGAAGCTTTCTTT.

This rearrangement joins TRBV27 to TRBJ2-6; D not resolved. V lost 7 bases and J 2 bases, leaving 12 bases between the germline ends. The CDR3 contains 15 residues. Germline CDR1 MNHEY, CDR2 SMNVEV (reference sequence). CDR3 sequence (DNA): TGTGCCAGCAAGACCGCGGTAGCTGGGGCCAACGTCCTGACTTTC. This codes for CASKTAVAGANVLTF.

V is TRBV5-1 and J is TRBJ1-1; the match to TRBD1 covers 7 bases. Germline assignment: CDR1 SGHRS and CDR2 YFSETQ. CDR3 size: 16 residues. V was clipped by 0 bases and J by 4 bases; unmatched bases: 9. The CDR3 reads CASSLDNDRAGTEAFF. As DNA, the CDR3 is TGCGCCAGCAGCTTGGACAACGACAGGGCGGGCACTGAAGCTTTCTTT.

V usage is TRBV4-1 and J usage is TRBJ1-5; D might be TRBD1 (5 bases). Germline assignment: CDR1 MGHRA and CDR2 YSYEKL. V lost 1 base and J lost 2, with 15 bases in between. This CDR3 comprises 17 residues. The CDR3 region has the DNA TGCGCCAGCAGCCAAGGGTGGCGGGGCTTGGGCAATCAGCCCCAGCATTTT. This encodes CASSQGWRGLGNQPQHF.

This clonotype was observed a few times. The gene calls are TRBV4-2 and TRBJ2-2; 14 nucleotides match TRBD2. CDR1 LGHNA and CDR2 YNFKEQ come from the germline V gene. The CDR3 runs 18 residues. J was trimmed by 6 bases and V by 0 bases; bases with no gene match: 6. This CDR3 is CASSQEGTSGSMAGELFF. In nucleotides, the CDR3 is TGTGCCAGCAGCCAAGAAGGGACTAGCGGGAGTATGGCCGGGGAGCTGTTTTTT.

This clonotype is deemed medium-sized. The chain couples TRBV18 to TRBJ1-6; no clear D gene. Trimming cost V 1 base and J 6 bases, with 16 bases left between them. CDR3 length: 17 amino acids. From germline, CDR1 is KGHSH and CDR2 LQKENI. The CDR3 spells CASSPQSFASSNSPLHF. CDR3 sequence (DNA): TGTGCCAGCTCACCACAGAGTTTCGCGTCTTCTAATTCACCCCTCCACTTT.

The chain carries TRBV6-2 or TRBV6-3 and TRBJ1-5; D is unresolved. Germline-derived CDR1 and CDR2 are MNHEY and SVGEGT. This CDR3 contains 12 residues. Between the trimmed V and J ends, which lost 0 bases and 5 bases, there was a span of 2 bases. The CDR3, as DNA: TGTGCCAGCAGTTACTCTTATCAGCCCCAGCATTTT. Translation: CASSYSYQPQHF.

This clonotype was seen only once. The V call is TRBV19, the J call TRBJ2-3, with 10 positions matching TRBD1. The CDR3 extends over 15 amino acids. CDR1 LNHDA and CDR2 SQIVND come from the germline V gene (reference sequence). V was clipped by 6 bases and J by 5 bases; unmatched bases: 8. CDR3 protein: CASSGGTGVRDTQYF. DNA of the CDR3: TGTGCCAGTAGCGGAGGGACAGGGGTAAGAGATACGCAGTATTTT. The full variable domain, its missing parts supplied by reference TRBV19 and TRBJ2-3, is DGGITQSPKYLFRKEGQNVTLSCEQNLNHDAMYWYRQDPGQGLRLIYYSQIVNDFQKGDIAEGYSVSREKKESFPLTVTSAQKNPTAFYLCASSGGTGVRDTQYFGPGTRLTVL.

V and J are TRBV6-4 and TRBJ1-6; D is unresolved. This CDR3 has 17 residues. Deletions cut 2 bases from V and 0 bases from J, with 11 bases between. From germline, CDR1 is MRHNA and CDR2 SNTAGT. The CDR3 DNA sequence: TGTGCCAGCAGTGACAGGCCTTTAGGCTCCTATAATTCACCCCTCCACTTT. As protein: CASSDRPLGSYNSPLHF.

This clonotype was counted a few times. The CDR3 spells CSAADRTPDEQYF. CDR3 sequence (DNA): TGCAGTGCCGCGGACAGGACCCCGGACGAGCAGTACTTC. This rearrangement joins TRBV20-1 to TRBJ2-7; 7 nucleotides match TRBD1. There are 13 residues in the CDR3. CDR1 is DFQATT, CDR2 SNEGSKA, per germline (reference sequence). J gave up 5 bases and V 6 bases, and 10 bases lay outside the gene matches.

This clonotype was observed a handful of times. The V and J genes are TRBV18 and TRBJ2-7; TRBD2 matches at 12 bases. CDR1 is KGHSH, CDR2 LQKENI, per germline. The CDR3 is 15 amino acids. Germline trimming cut 6 bases from V and 1 base from J; bases unmatched to any gene: 4. The CDR3 loop is CASSLGTSGSYEQYF. The CDR3 DNA reads TGTGCCAGCTCCCTCGGGACTAGCGGGTCCTACGAGCAGTACTTC.

This chain joins TRBV7-3 and TRBJ2-5, with TRBD1 as a possible D gene (6 bases). CDR1 and CDR2 from the germline V gene are SGHTA and FQGTGA. Trimming stripped 5 bases from V and 2 bases from J, with 12 bases between. The CDR3 spans 14 residues. CDR3 nucleotides: TGTGCCAGCAGCCCCACAGGGCTGCAAGAGACCCAGTACTTC. Its translation is CASSPTGLQETQYF.

This clonotype was found a few times. J is TRBJ1-1 and V is TRBV4-1; TRBD1 aligns across 7 bases. CDR1 MGHRA and CDR2 YSYEKL come from the germline V gene. CDR3 length: 16 amino acids. With V trimmed by 4 bases and J by 4 bases, 12 bases remained unmatched. CDR3 sequence: CASSPWGGQLGTEAFF. CDR3 in DNA: TGCGCCAGCAGCCCATGGGGGGGACAGTTAGGCACTGAAGCTTTCTTT.

The chain is built from TRBV12-3 or TRBV12-4 and TRBJ1-2; D gene uncertain. V was shortened by 0 bases and J by 7 bases, with 3 bases between the two germline ends. CDR3 length: 11 amino acids. This CDR3 reads CASSLALGYTF. CDR3 bases: TGTGCCAGCAGTTTAGCGCTTGGCTACACCTTC.

The chain employs TRBV7-6 and TRBJ2-2, with D maybe TRBD2 (5 bases). The germline V gene encodes CDR1 SGHVS and CDR2 FNYEAQ. The CDR3 covers 14 residues. Trimming removed 1 base at V and 7 bases at J, with 10 bases between. CDR3 loop: CASSLVEVGGELFF. As DNA, the CDR3 is TGTGCCAGCAGCTTAGTGGAGGTCGGCGGGGAGCTGTTTTTT.

The rearrangement links TRBV2 to TRBJ1-4; D is unresolved. CDR1 is SNHLY and CDR2 is FYNNEI in the germline V gene. V shed 1 base and J shed 5 bases, with 11 bases lying between them. The CDR3 is made up of 15 amino acids. The CDR3 loop is CASSEEVVGNEKLFF. Written as DNA, the CDR3 is TGTGCCAGCAGTGAAGAGGTTGTGGGAAATGAAAAACTGTTTTTT.

This chain joins TRBV10-3 and TRBJ2-7; 12 bases match TRBD2. The V and J ends lost 0 bases and 9 bases, in that order; junction bases with no gene match: 6. Germline lookup yields CDR1 ENHRY and CDR2 SYGVKD. The CDR3 contains 15 residues. CDR3 bases: TGTGCCATCAGTGAGTCGAGACTAGCGGGAGAAAGGCAGTACTTC. Its protein product is CAISESRLAGERQYF.

Worth noting for this clonotype: Its ends do not fully match the called genes, so a read error is possible. This rearrangement joins TRBV2 to TRBJ2-1, with 7 bases aligning to TRBD2. The CDR3 is made up of 15 amino acids. The germline V gene encodes CDR1 SNHLY and CDR2 FYNNEI. CDR3 DNA sequence: TGTGCCAGCAGTGACGGGGCTAGCGGATACAATGGGCAGTTCTTC. Its protein is CASSDGASGYNGQFF.

The chain combines TRBV4-1 with TRBJ1-1, with 9 bases lining up with TRBD1. The trim removed 4 bases at V and 0 bases at J, leaving 6 bases unmatched. Per the germline V gene, CDR1 is MGHRA and CDR2 is YSYEKL. The CDR3 spans 16 residues. CDR3 DNA: TGCGCCAGCAGCCCCGGACAGGGGAGAATGAACACTGAAGCTTTCTTT. Its translation: CASSPGQGRMNTEAFF.

The J gene is TRBJ2-2, the V gene TRBV6-1, with 7 bases identical to TRBD2. The CDR3 runs 17 residues. Per the germline V gene, CDR1 is MNHNS and CDR2 is SASEGT. V was pared by 7 bases and J by 2 bases, with 13 bases of the junction left unmatched. The CDR3 sequence is CASTPGKTSQNTGELFF. CDR3 DNA: TGTGCCAGCACGCCAGGGAAGACTAGCCAAAACACCGGGGAGCTGTTTTTT.

This clonotype was counted only a few times. This chain connects TRBV19 to TRBJ1-2; TRBD1 might be the D (5 bases). Germline-derived CDR1 and CDR2 are LNHDA and SQIVND (reference sequence). This CDR3 has 14 residues. Between the trimmed V and J ends, which lost 6 bases and 0 bases, there was a span of 11 bases. CDR3 in DNA: TGTGCCAGTAGCCATGGGGACTCTAACTATGGCTACACCTTC. Protein: CASSHGDSNYGYTF.

The chain joins TRBV20-1 to TRBJ2-1; D unclear. Germline V CDR1 and CDR2: DFQATT, SNEGSKA (reference sequence). V was pared by 6 bases and J by 5 bases, with 11 bases between. CDR3 size: 12 residues. CDR3 amino acids: CSASEQHNEQFF. CDR3 sequence (DNA): TGCAGTGCCAGCGAGCAGCACAATGAGCAGTTCTTC.